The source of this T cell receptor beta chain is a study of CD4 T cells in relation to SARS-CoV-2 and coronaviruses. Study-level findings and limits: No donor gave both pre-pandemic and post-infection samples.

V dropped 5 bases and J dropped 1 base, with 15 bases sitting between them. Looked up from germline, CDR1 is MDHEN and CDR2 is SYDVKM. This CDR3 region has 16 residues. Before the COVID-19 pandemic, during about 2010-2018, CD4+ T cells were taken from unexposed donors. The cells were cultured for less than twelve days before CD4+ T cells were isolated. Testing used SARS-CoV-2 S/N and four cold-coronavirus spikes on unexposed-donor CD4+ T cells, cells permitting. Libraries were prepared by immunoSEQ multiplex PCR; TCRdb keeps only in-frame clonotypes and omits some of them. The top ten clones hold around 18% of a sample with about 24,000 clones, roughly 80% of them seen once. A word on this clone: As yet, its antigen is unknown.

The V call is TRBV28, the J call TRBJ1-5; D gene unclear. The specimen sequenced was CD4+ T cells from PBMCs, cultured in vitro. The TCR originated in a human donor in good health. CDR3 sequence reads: CASSPPSSGSNQPQHF. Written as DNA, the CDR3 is TGTGCCAGCAGTCCTCCATCCAGTGGGAGCAATCAGCCCCAGCATTTT.